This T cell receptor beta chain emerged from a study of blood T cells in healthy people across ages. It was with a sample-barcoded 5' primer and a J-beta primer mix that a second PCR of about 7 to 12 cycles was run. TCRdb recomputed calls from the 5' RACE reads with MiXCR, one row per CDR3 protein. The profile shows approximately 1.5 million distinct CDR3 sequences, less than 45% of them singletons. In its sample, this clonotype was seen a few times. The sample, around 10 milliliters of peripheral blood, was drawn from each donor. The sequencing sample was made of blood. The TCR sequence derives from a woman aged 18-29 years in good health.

DNA for the CDR3: TGCGCCAGCAGCCCTGGATCCACACCGCTTCTTGATGAAAAACTGTTTTTT. Translation: CASSPGSTPLLDEKLFF. The chain uses TRBV5-1 and TRBJ1-4; D gene unclear. Germline loops: CDR1 SGHRS, CDR2 YFSETQ. The V end lost 4 bases, the J end lost 6 bases, and 22 bases lay between the germline ends. This CDR3 is 17 amino acids long.